This T cell receptor beta chain was profiled in a study of blood T cells in healthy people across ages. General study results and limits: It was held that the diversity estimates obtained from one million T cells were underestimates. Changes seen in expanded clonotypes were possibly confounded by donor CMV status left unknown.

A note on this clonotype: Its cognate antigen is unknown.

Approximately 9 milliliters of peripheral blood were drawn from each donor into EDTA-treated tubes. At least 6 micrograms of total RNA were extracted per sample. Primed by a sample-barcoded 5' primer and a J-beta primer mix, a second PCR proceeded for 7 to 11 cycles. TCRdb re-called the 5' RACE reads through MiXCR, storing one row per CDR3 protein. Of over 1,300,000 distinct CDR3 sequences in the sample, approximately 59% are singletons; the top ten hold over 5%. Material: blood. This clonotype was obtained from a man between 18 and 29 years old in good health.

The chain's CDR3 is CASSLKNGGDQETQYF. DNA for the CDR3: TGTGCCAGCAGTTTGAAAAACGGGGGAGACCAAGAGACCCAGTACTTC. The chain joins TRBV28 to TRBJ2-5; D possibly corresponds to TRBD2 (6 bases). Germline lookup yields CDR1 MDHEN and CDR2 SYDVKM. V was cut by 3 bases and J by 0 bases, with 14 bases left in between. This CDR3 spans 16 amino acids.